The rows below give T cell receptor beta chains drawn from one sample of a study of cytomegalovirus exposure and HLA in healthy donors. The data were produced by immunoSEQ multiplex PCR, yet TCRdb's version contains in-frame clones alone and is incomplete. In the table there are about 120,000 clones, 63% of which are singletons. The sequencing sample was made of PBMCs. These receptors all come from a man aged 35 to 55 in good health and CMV-seropositive. CDR3s include the opening cysteine and the closing phenylalanine or tryptophan. A D gene is named only where the DNA matches it firmly. Clone size is not always given. Where it is, it says once, few, many or a class for expanded clones.

.	TRBV7-2	TRBD2	TRBJ2-5	CASSGGTSGARETQYF	TGTGCCAGCAGCGGCGGGACTAGCGGGGCGCGGGAGACCCAGTACTTC
.	TRBV5-6	TRBD1	TRBJ1-1	CASSGDSLNTEAFF	TGTGCCAGCAGCGGGGACAGCTTGAACACTGAAGCTTTCTTT
.	TRBV11-2	.	TRBJ2-5	CASSFVRGGRVKTQYF	TGTGCCAGCAGCTTCGTACGCGGGGGCCGCGTAAAGACCCAGTACTTC
.	TRBV21-1	.	TRBJ1-1	CASSKANPGQGAEAFF	TGTGCCAGCAGCAAAGCGAACCCAGGACAGGGGGCCGAAGCTTTCTTT
.	TRBV27	TRBD1	TRBJ2-7	CASSLSGQGLLIYEQYF	TGTGCCAGCAGTTTATCTGGACAGGGGCTTCTCATTTACGAGCAGTACTTC
.	TRBV10-1	.	TRBJ2-1	CARTGYYNEQFF	TGCGCCAGGACGGGTTACTACAATGAGCAGTTCTTC
.	TRBV5-1	TRBD1	TRBJ2-7	CAPPGDRPGIRDLYEQYF	TGCGCCCCCCCCGGGGACAGGCCAGGGATCCGCGACCTCTACGAGCAGTACTTC
few	TRBV27	TRBD2	TRBJ2-2	CASSPRFSSGSGAGELFF	TGTGCCAGCAGCCCCAGGTTCTCTAGCGGGAGCGGCGCCGGGGAGCTGTTTTTT
.	TRBV9	.	TRBJ2-2	CASSPQGNGELFF	TGTGCCAGCAGCCCCCAGGGGAACGGGGAGCTGTTTTTT
.	TRBV7-2	.	TRBJ1-3	CASSPTTEEDTIYF	TGTGCCAGCAGCCCTACGACGGAGGAAGACACCATATATTTT
.	TRBV5-1	.	TRBJ1-1	CASSLRGNTEVFF	TGCGCCAGCAGCTTGAGAGGCAACACTGAAGTTTTCTTT
.	TRBV29-1	.	TRBJ1-5	CSVQGGTGNQPQHF	TGCAGCGTCCAAGGGGGAACCGGAAATCAGCCCCAGCATTTT
.	TRBV30	TRBD2	TRBJ2-7	CAWRPGLAASYEQYF	TGTGCCTGGAGACCGGGACTAGCGGCATCCTACGAGCAGTACTTC
few	TRBV14	TRBD1	TRBJ2-1	CASSPRTGSVQFF	TGTGCCAGCAGCCCACGGACAGGTAGTGTGCAGTTCTTC
.	TRBV7-2	.	TRBJ1-4	CASSPEISTNEKLFF	TGTGCCAGCAGCCCGGAGATTTCAACTAATGAAAAACTGTTTTTT
few	TRBV7-9	TRBD2	TRBJ2-7	CASSLGLAGEGSYEQYF	TGTGCCAGCAGCTTAGGCTTGGCGGGAGAGGGCTCCTACGAGCAGTACTTC
few	TRBV7-9	TRBD1	TRBJ2-3	CASSSDRERNTQYF	TGTGCCAGCAGTTCGGACAGGGAAAGGAATACGCAGTATTTT
.	TRBV14	.	TRBJ2-2	CASSQAAPRPGELFF	TGTGCCAGCAGCCAAGCAGCGCCCCGGCCCGGGGAGCTGTTTTTT
.	TRBV7-2	.	TRBJ1-1	CASSEQGYTEAFF	TGTGCCAGCAGCGAGCAGGGATACACTGAAGCTTTCTTT
.	TRBV18	.	TRBJ2-5	CASSPYSPDQETQYF	TGTGCCAGCTCACCATATTCGCCAGACCAAGAGACCCAGTACTTC
once	TRBV27	TRBD1	TRBJ1-2	CASSFAGGNYGYTF	TGTGCCAGCAGTTTCGCAGGGGGGAACTATGGCTACACCTTC
.	TRBV7-3	TRBD1	TRBJ2-7	CASSLSFGGQGTKEQYF	TGTGCCAGCAGCTTAAGCTTTGGGGGACAGGGGACAAAGGAGCAGTACTTC
few	TRBV19	TRBD1	TRBJ1-2	CASSTWDREGGYTF	TGTGCCAGTAGTACCTGGGACAGGGAGGGTGGCTACACCTTC
.	TRBV30	TRBD1	TRBJ1-2	CAWVGDRFYYGYTF	TGTGCCTGGGTTGGGGACAGATTCTACTATGGCTACACCTTC
.	TRBV5-4	.	TRBJ1-2	CASSPAGGDYGYTF	TGTGCCAGCAGCCCTGCCGGGGGGGACTATGGCTACACCTTC
few	TRBV7-3	.	TRBJ2-3	CASSRTLIDTQYF	TGTGCCAGCAGCCGGACTTTGATAGATACGCAGTATTTT
.	TRBV5-4	TRBD2	TRBJ2-5	CASSHGTSGSRETQYF	TGTGCCAGCAGCCATGGGACTAGCGGGAGCCGGGAGACCCAGTACTTC
few	TRBV30	TRBD2	TRBJ2-3	CAWDLGLAGADTQYF	TGTGCCTGGGATCTTGGACTAGCGGGAGCAGATACGCAGTATTTT
.	TRBV21-1	.	TRBJ1-6	CASSRGPPTGNSPLHF	TGTGCCAGCAGTCGCGGACCGCCGACGGGGAATTCACCCCTCCACTTT
.	TRBV5-1	.	TRBJ2-3	CASSTQADTQYF	TGCGCCAGCAGCACCCAGGCAGATACGCAGTATTTT
few	TRBV28	.	TRBJ1-2	CASTSGTYYGYTF	TGTGCCAGCACGTCAGGTACCTACTATGGCTACACCTTC
.	TRBV7-2	.	TRBJ2-1	CPSSPYNEQFF	TGTCCCAGCAGCCCATACAATGAGCAGTTCTTC
.	TRBV9	.	TRBJ2-3	CASSVGSPGGYSTDTQYF	TGTGCCAGCAGCGTAGGCTCGCCAGGAGGTTACAGCACAGATACGCAGTATTTT
.	TRBV29-1	TRBD1	TRBJ1-1	CSVDADRGTEAFF	TGCAGCGTTGACGCCGACAGGGGCACTGAAGCTTTCTTT
.	TRBV9	TRBD1	TRBJ2-2	CASSVALQGANTGELFF	TGTGCCAGCAGCGTAGCGCTACAGGGGGCGAACACCGGGGAGCTGTTTTTT
.	TRBV9	TRBD1	TRBJ1-2	CASSMSGQGATEGYTF	TGTGCCAGCAGTATGTCGGGACAGGGGGCTACCGAAGGCTACACCTTC
.	TRBV5-1	TRBD2	TRBJ2-1	CASSYGLAGGSYNEQFF	TGCGCCAGCAGCTATGGACTAGCGGGAGGTTCCTACAATGAGCAGTTCTTC
.	TRBV28	TRBD1	TRBJ2-7	CAGGQNSYEQYF	TGTGCCGGGGGACAGAACTCCTACGAGCAGTACTTC
.	TRBV4-3	TRBD2	TRBJ2-1	CASSRTAGGVRGEQFF	TGCGCCAGCAGCCGGACGGCGGGGGGGGTCAGAGGTGAGCAGTTCTTC
.	TRBV30	TRBD2	TRBJ2-5	CAYGLAGGLVETQYF	TGTGCCTACGGACTAGCGGGAGGGCTTGTAGAGACCCAGTACTTC
few	TRBV10-3	TRBD1	TRBJ2-3	CAISPGQGSDTQYF	TGTGCCATCAGCCCGGGACAGGGCAGCGATACGCAGTATTTT
.	TRBV6-5	TRBD1	TRBJ2-7	CASSYSGTGVPYEQYF	TGTGCCAGCAGTTATAGCGGGACAGGGGTCCCCTACGAGCAGTACTTC
few	TRBV7-9	TRBD2	TRBJ2-1	CASRGLAGYNEQFF	TGTGCCAGCAGGGGACTAGCGGGCTACAATGAGCAGTTCTTC
.	TRBV21-1	.	TRBJ1-5	CASLGTGGCNQPQHF	TGTGCCAGCCTAGGAACAGGCGGATGTAATCAGCCCCAGCATTTT
.	TRBV7-3	TRBD2	TRBJ2-2	CASSPGLAGAGELFF	TGTGCCAGCAGCCCAGGACTAGCGGGAGCCGGGGAGCTGTTTTTT
.	TRBV7-6	TRBD2	TRBJ2-3	CASSLGTSGYTDTQYF	TGTGCCAGCAGCTTAGGGACTAGCGGCTACACAGATACGCAGTATTTT
.	TRBV19	.	TRBJ1-5	CASRKYPGQGRQPQHF	TGTGCCAGTAGAAAATATCCAGGGCAGGGAAGGCAGCCCCAGCATTTT
.	TRBV13	.	TRBJ2-5	CASSHRVRETQYF	TGTGCCAGCAGCCACAGGGTCCGGGAGACCCAGTACTTC